The 32 T cell receptor beta chains below all came from one sample that was sequenced in a study of blood T cell repertoires in COVID-19. The assay was immunoSEQ multiplex PCR, and TCRdb's table has in-frame clones only and misses some. The sample shows about 210,000 clones, 65% to 90% of them seen only once. Sequencing input: peripheral blood. The receptors originated from an older woman with COVID-19, enrolled during active disease.

The rearrangement uses TRBV19 and TRBJ2-2; 7 bases line up with TRBD2. CDR3 length equals 15 residues. Germline CDR1 is LNHDA and CDR2 is SQIVND (reference sequence). Trimming cost V 1 base and J 4 bases; bases outside gene matches: 3. The CDR3 DNA is TGTGCCAGTAGTATAGCTAGCGGTGTCACCGGGGAGCTGTTTTTT. Protein product: CASSIASGVTGELFF.

The rearrangement links TRBV2 to TRBJ1-1; TRBD1 might be the D (6 bases). The CDR3 has 14 residues. Germline V CDR1 and CDR2: SNHLY, FYNNEI. V lost 7 bases and J 1 base, leaving 13 bases between the germline ends. The CDR3, as DNA: TGTGCCAGCACCCAGGGGACGTGGAACACTGAAGCTTTCTTT. This translates into CASTQGTWNTEAFF.

This chain uses TRBV4-3 with TRBJ1-1, with D unresolved. Germline CDR1 reads LGHNA; CDR2 reads YSLEER. Trimming cost V 0 bases and J 0 bases, with 11 bases left between them. CDR3 length: 16 residues. The CDR3, as DNA: TGCGCCAGCAGCCAAGACCCGGGGTACATGAACACTGAAGCTTTCTTT. Its translation: CASSQDPGYMNTEAFF.

The chain couples TRBV7-6 to TRBJ1-3; D uncertain. The V end lost 5 bases, the J end lost 0 bases, and 11 bases lay between the germline ends. This CDR3 region has 15 residues. Germline CDR1 SGHVS, CDR2 FNYEAQ. The CDR3 coding sequence is TGTGCCAGCAGCCCCCTACTAAGCTCTGGAAACACCATATATTTT. It yields the protein CASSPLLSSGNTIYF.

The rearrangement links TRBV9 to TRBJ1-1; 7 nucleotides match TRBD1. The CDR3 is made up of 13 amino acids. Germline loops: CDR1 SGDLS, CDR2 YYNGEE. The ends lost 3 bases at V and 4 bases at J; junction bases unmatched: 3. CDR3 region: CASSGDRATEAFF. Written as DNA, the CDR3 is TGTGCCAGCAGCGGAGACAGGGCCACTGAAGCTTTCTTT.

The chain combines TRBV7-9 with TRBJ2-7, with D possibly matching TRBD2 (6 bases). With 6 bases removed from V and 0 bases from J, the gap between germline ends came to 15 bases. The germline V gene encodes CDR1 SEHNR and CDR2 FQNEAQ (reference sequence). The CDR3 length is 15 residues. The CDR3 DNA sequence: TGTGCCAGCAGAACGGGGGTGAGTGACTCCTACGAGCAGTACTTC. Translating gives CASRTGVSDSYEQYF.

The CDR3 DNA is TGCGCCAGCAGCCCGGGGGGGACCTTCTACGAGCAGTACTTC. Residues: CASSPGGTFYEQYF. V is TRBV5-1 and J is TRBJ2-7; 8 bases match TRBD2. The trim removed 4 bases at V and 3 bases at J, leaving 6 bases unmatched. The length of the CDR3 is 14 residues. Germline CDR1 and CDR2: SGHRS and YFSETQ. The whole variable domain, remainder taken from reference TRBV5-1 and TRBJ2-7, is KAGVTQTPRYLIKTRGQQVTLSCSPISGHRSVSWYQQTPGQGLQFLFEYFSETQRNKGNFPGRFSGRQFSNSRSEMNVSTLELGDSALYLCASSPGGTFYEQYFGPGTRLTVT.

The rearrangement uses TRBV7-2 and TRBJ2-5; possibly TRBD1 for D (5 bases). CDR3 length equals 16 residues. The V end lost 4 bases, the J end lost 4 bases, and 19 bases lay between the germline ends. The germline CDR1 and CDR2 sequences are SGHTA and FQGNSA. The CDR3 reads CASSYIGAGFGETQYF. The CDR3 DNA reads TGTGCCAGCAGCTATATTGGGGCAGGGTTCGGAGAGACCCAGTACTTC. Based on the CDR3 plus reference TRBV7-2 and TRBJ2-5, the full variable domain is GAGVSQSPSNKVTEKGKDVELRCDPISGHTALYWYRQSLGQGLEFLIYFQGNSAPDKSGLPSDRFSAERTGGSVSTLTIQRTQQEDSAVYLCASSYIGAGFGETQYFGPGTRLLVL.

The chain links TRBV18 to TRBJ1-1; 7 bases fit TRBD1. V was clipped by 4 bases and J by 1 base; unmatched bases: 3. Germline V lookup: CDR1 KGHSH, CDR2 LQKENI. This CDR3 is 14 amino acids long. The CDR3 nucleotides read TGTGCCAGCTCACTAGGGACAGCGAACACTGAAGCTTTCTTT. This codes for CASSLGTANTEAFF.

This chain uses TRBV6-2 or TRBV6-3 with TRBJ2-7; the match to TRBD1 covers 7 bases. This CDR3 has 13 amino acids. Germline values: CDR1 MNHEY, CDR2 SVGEGT. V shed 5 bases and J 1 base; nucleotides not matched to a gene: 2. CDR3 amino acids: CASSGGQSYEQYF. In DNA form, the CDR3 reads TGTGCCAGCAGTGGGGGACAGTCCTACGAGCAGTACTTC.

In this sample, this clone turned up once. The V and J genes are TRBV20-1 and TRBJ1-6, with 7 positions matching TRBD1. This CDR3 is 17 amino acids long. The J segment lost 6 bases and the V segment lost 3 bases, leaving 14 bases of the junction unmatched. Germline CDR1 reads DFQATT; CDR2 reads SNEGSKA (reference sequence). CDR3 loop: CSASSNRDSLTNSPLHF. The CDR3 coding sequence is TGCAGTGCTAGTTCAAACAGGGACAGCCTTACTAATTCACCCCTCCACTTT.

The CDR3: CASSLGQGNTMNTEAFF. The CDR3 DNA sequence: TGTGCCAGCAGCCTTGGACAGGGTAATACGATGAACACTGAAGCTTTCTTT. The chain links TRBV7-2 to TRBJ1-1, with TRBD1 identical over 8 bases. Trimming cost V 5 bases and J 0 bases; bases outside gene matches: 11. Germline V gene data show CDR1 as SGHTA and CDR2 as FQGNSA. This CDR3 has 17 residues.

The chain is built from TRBV15 and TRBJ1-3; a weak D match, TRBD1 (6 bases). The V end was cut by 3 bases, the J end by 7 bases, with 16 bases between. CDR1 LNHNV and CDR2 YYDKDF come from the germline V gene (reference sequence). The length of the CDR3 is 15 residues. CDR3 DNA sequence: TGTGCCACCAGCAGCCTACAGGGAGATTGGAACACCATATATTTT. Encoded protein: CATSSLQGDWNTIYF. The variable domain in full, with the rest retrieved from reference TRBV15 and TRBJ1-3, is DAMVIQNPRYQVTQFGKPVTLSCSQTLNHNVMYWYQQKSSQAPKLLFHYYDKDFNNEADTPDNFQSRRPNTSFCFLDIRSPGLGDTAMYLCATSSLQGDWNTIYFGEGSWLTVV.

The chain is built from TRBV7-8 and TRBJ2-3, with 10 bases lining up with TRBD2. V shed 1 base, J shed 1 base, and the junction held 2 bases outside the gene matches. Germline V lookup: CDR1 SGHVS, CDR2 FQNEAQ. The CDR3 has 16 amino acids. DNA of the CDR3: TGTGCCAGCAGCTTAGGGGGGACTAGCGGCACAGATACGCAGTATTTT. Translating gives CASSLGGTSGTDTQYF.

The chain links TRBV11-3 to TRBJ2-1; D possibly corresponds to TRBD1 (6 bases). Germline-derived CDR1 and CDR2 are SGHNT and YENEEA. The CDR3 length is 15 residues. V was shortened by 0 bases and J by 5 bases, with 11 bases between the two germline ends. CDR3 nucleotides: TGTGCCAGCAGCTTAGAGGGGGCTCGGGACAATGAGCAGTTCTTC. Translation: CASSLEGARDNEQFF.

The genes are TRBV9 and TRBJ2-3, with no clear D. Germline CDR1 reads SGDLS; CDR2 reads YYNGEE. The CDR3 is made up of 17 amino acids. V lost 0 bases and J 4 bases, leaving 18 bases between the germline ends. The CDR3 reads CASSVDFPLLGADTQYF. The DNA for the CDR3 is TGTGCCAGCAGCGTAGATTTTCCCCTCCTAGGCGCAGATACGCAGTATTTT.

This clone was seen only once. Different DNA sequences within this sample yield the same CDR3. The J gene is TRBJ2-7, the V gene TRBV19; 9 nucleotides match TRBD2. J lost 1 base, V lost 7 bases, and 2 bases had no gene match. The germline CDR1 and CDR2 sequences are LNHDA and SQIVND (reference sequence). The CDR3 runs to 13 residues. The CDR3 bases are TGTGCCAGTAAGGCGGGAGGGTCCTACGAGCAGTACTTC. Protein product: CASKAGGSYEQYF. Drawing the rest from reference TRBV19 and TRBJ2-7, the complete variable domain is DGGITQSPKYLFRKEGQNVTLSCEQNLNHDAMYWYRQDPGQGLRLIYYSQIVNDFQKGDIAEGYSVSREKKESFPLTVTSAQKNPTAFYLCASKAGGSYEQYFGPGTRLTVT.

This sequence joins TRBV5-8 and TRBJ2-7; 8 bases line up with TRBD1. The CDR3 is made up of 16 amino acids. CDR1 is SGHTS and CDR2 is YDEGEE in the germline V gene. The trim removed 3 bases at V and 1 base at J, leaving 9 bases unmatched. In DNA form, the CDR3 reads TGTGCCAGCAGCTCATTCGTTGGGACAGGTTCCTACGAGCAGTACTTC. Its translation: CASSSFVGTGSYEQYF. Complete variable domain (other parts from reference TRBV5-8 and TRBJ2-7): EAGVTQSPTHLIKTRGQQATLRCSPISGHTSVYWYQQALGLGLQFLLWYDEGEERNRGNFPPRFSGRQFPNYSSELNVNALELEDSALYLCASSSFVGTGSYEQYFGPGTRLTVT.

The chain uses TRBV2 and TRBJ1-5; tentative D call: TRBD1 (6 bases). CDR1 is SNHLY and CDR2 is FYNNEI in the germline V gene. The CDR3 sequence is 13 residues long. The V end was cut by 10 bases, the J end by 11 bases, with 21 bases between. The CDR3 DNA sequence: TGTGCCACCAGGACAGATAAAGCAGTGGCCCAGCATTTT. Translating gives CATRTDKAVAQHF. Full variable domain (remainder filled in from reference TRBV2 and TRBJ1-5): EPEVTQTPSHQVTQMGQEVILRCVPISNHLYFYWYRQILGQKVEFLVSFYNNEISEKSEIFDDQFSVERPDGSNFTLKIRSTKLEDSAMYFCATRTDKAVAQHFGDGTRLSIL.

The gene calls are TRBV5-1 and TRBJ1-2, with 8 nucleotides matching TRBD1. Per the germline V gene, CDR1 is SGHRS and CDR2 is YFSETQ. V was pared by 4 bases and J by 4 bases, with 9 bases of the junction left unmatched. This CDR3 has 15 amino acids. CDR3 amino acids: CASSPGQASIYGYTF. The CDR3 DNA sequence: TGCGCCAGCAGCCCGGGACAGGCTTCCATCTATGGCTACACCTTC.

The chain joins TRBV9 to TRBJ1-3; TRBD1 might be the D (5 bases). V dropped 3 bases and J dropped 0 bases, with 13 bases sitting between them. The CDR3 spans 16 residues. From germline, CDR1 is SGDLS and CDR2 YYNGEE. CDR3 region: CASSGAVTDSGNTIYF. As DNA, the CDR3 is TGTGCCAGCAGCGGCGCTGTGACAGACTCTGGAAACACCATATATTTT.

The rearrangement links TRBV6-2 or TRBV6-3 to TRBJ1-6; D is perhaps TRBD1 (5 bases). The CDR3 loop spans 15 amino acids. The V end lost 5 bases, the J end lost 8 bases, and 16 bases lay between the germline ends. Per germline, CDR1 MNHEY and CDR2 SVGEGT. This CDR3 reads CASSRPGGMHSPLHF. The CDR3 nucleotides read TGTGCCAGCAGTCGCCCGGGGGGGATGCATTCACCCCTCCACTTT.

The V and J genes are TRBV19 and TRBJ2-6; 8 bases align to TRBD1. This CDR3 spans 17 amino acids. CDR1 and CDR2 from the germline V gene are LNHDA and SQIVND (reference sequence). Unmatched junction bases numbered 8, after V lost 5 bases and J lost 2 bases. CDR3 sequence reads: CASSSWTGQTGANVLTF. CDR3 bases: TGTGCCAGTAGTTCCTGGACAGGGCAGACTGGGGCCAACGTCCTGACTTTC. The variable domain in full, completed from reference TRBV19 and TRBJ2-6, reads DGGITQSPKYLFRKEGQNVTLSCEQNLNHDAMYWYRQDPGQGLRLIYYSQIVNDFQKGDIAEGYSVSREKKESFPLTVTSAQKNPTAFYLCASSSWTGQTGANVLTFGAGSRLTVL.

This clone was picked up one time. The rearrangement uses TRBV7-8 and TRBJ2-2, with 10 bases matching TRBD2. The V segment lost 8 bases and the J segment 3 bases; nucleotides outside the gene matches: 3. In germline, CDR1 is SGHVS, CDR2 FQNEAQ. CDR3 length: 14 residues. CDR3 region: CASALAGYTGELFF. The CDR3, as DNA: TGTGCCAGCGCACTAGCGGGGTACACCGGGGAGCTGTTTTTT.

V is TRBV5-4 and J is TRBJ2-3, with D tentatively TRBD1 (6 bases). Trimming left V 0 bases short and J 2 bases short, with 7 bases between. Germline V gene data show CDR1 as SGHNT and CDR2 as YYREEE (reference sequence). The CDR3 runs to 14 residues. In nucleotides, the CDR3 is TGTGCCAGCAGCTTGGACAGGGTCACAGATACGCAGTATTTT. The encoded protein is CASSLDRVTDTQYF.

V is TRBV7-3 and J is TRBJ2-2, with 10 bases aligning to TRBD2. Germline values: CDR1 SGHTA, CDR2 FQGTGA. The CDR3 is 15 amino acids. J was trimmed by 6 bases and V by 5 bases; bases with no gene match: 6. CDR3 loop: CASSLAGVLAGELFF. For the CDR3, the DNA is TGTGCCAGCAGCCTAGCGGGGGTGTTAGCCGGGGAGCTGTTTTTT. The full variable domain, completed using reference TRBV7-3 and TRBJ2-2, is GAGVSQTPSNKVTEKGKYVELRCDPISGHTALYWYRQSLGQGPEFLIYFQGTGAADDSGLPNDRFFAVRPEGSVSTLKIQRTERGDSAVYLCASSLAGVLAGELFFGEGSRLTVL.

The chain combines TRBV19 with TRBJ2-7; D is unresolved. This CDR3 is built from 15 residues. Germline V CDR1 and CDR2: LNHDA, SQIVND (reference sequence). The V end lost 4 bases, the J end lost 3 bases, and 16 bases lay between the germline ends. This CDR3 is CASSNSGYQDYEQYF. CDR3 bases: TGTGCCAGTAGTAACTCAGGATACCAAGACTACGAGCAGTACTTC.

This clone was found once. The rearrangement links TRBV6-5 to TRBJ2-1; D might be TRBD1 (5 bases). V was shortened by 6 bases and J by 1 base, with 13 bases between the two germline ends. This CDR3 has 15 amino acids. Germline assignment: CDR1 MNHEY and CDR2 SVGAGI. CDR3 region: CASRQQVWSYNEQFF. Here the CDR3 DNA reads TGTGCCAGCAGGCAACAGGTGTGGTCCTACAATGAGCAGTTCTTC.

V and J are TRBV15 and TRBJ2-5; TRBD2 matches at 10 bases. Germline assignment: CDR1 LNHNV and CDR2 YYDKDF (reference sequence). V gave up 5 bases and J gave up 5 bases; unmatched junction bases: 17. The CDR3 runs 18 residues. The CDR3 here is CATSDPGASGRKLETQYF. In DNA form, the CDR3 reads TGTGCCACCAGCGACCCCGGGGCTAGCGGGAGAAAGTTGGAGACCCAGTACTTC.

The count of this clone is one. The genes are TRBV7-2 and TRBJ2-4; 7 nucleotides line up with TRBD2. The V gene end was trimmed by 1 base and the J gene end by 7 bases; junction bases not matched to a gene: 7. The germline V gene has CDR1 SGHTA and CDR2 FQGNSA. The CDR3 sequence is 15 residues long. The CDR3 region is CASSLGGGSGNIQYF. The CDR3 nucleotides are TGTGCCAGCAGCTTAGGGGGCGGGAGCGGTAACATTCAGTACTTC.

This clone occurred many times. The V call is TRBV6-2 or TRBV6-3, the J call TRBJ1-4; D remains unclear. Germline V gene data show CDR1 as MNHEY and CDR2 as SVGEGT. V was pared by 5 bases and J by 5 bases, with 9 bases between. The CDR3 has 13 amino acids. CDR3 protein: CASSLLKNEKLFF. CDR3 nucleotides: TGTGCCAGCAGTCTTCTTAAAAATGAAAAACTGTTTTTT.

V gene TRBV11-3 combines with J gene TRBJ1-2, with 7 bases fitting TRBD1. V was clipped by 4 bases and J by 0 bases; unmatched bases: 5. This CDR3 is 15 amino acids long. Germline CDR1 SGHNT, CDR2 YENEEA. The CDR3: CASSSTGTANYGYTF. CDR3 DNA sequence: TGTGCCAGCAGCTCCACAGGGACAGCTAACTATGGCTACACCTTC.